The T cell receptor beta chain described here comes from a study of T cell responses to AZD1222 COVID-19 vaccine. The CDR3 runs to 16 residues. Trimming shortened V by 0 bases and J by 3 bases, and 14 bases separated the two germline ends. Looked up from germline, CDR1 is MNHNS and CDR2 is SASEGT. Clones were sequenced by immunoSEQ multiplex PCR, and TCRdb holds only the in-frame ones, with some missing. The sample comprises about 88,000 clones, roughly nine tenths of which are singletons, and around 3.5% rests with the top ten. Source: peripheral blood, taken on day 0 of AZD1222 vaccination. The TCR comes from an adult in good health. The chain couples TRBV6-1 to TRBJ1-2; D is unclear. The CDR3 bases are TGTGCCAGCAGTGAAGCGACTGCCCGTGCCCACTATGGCTACACCTTC. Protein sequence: CASSEATARAHYGYTF.